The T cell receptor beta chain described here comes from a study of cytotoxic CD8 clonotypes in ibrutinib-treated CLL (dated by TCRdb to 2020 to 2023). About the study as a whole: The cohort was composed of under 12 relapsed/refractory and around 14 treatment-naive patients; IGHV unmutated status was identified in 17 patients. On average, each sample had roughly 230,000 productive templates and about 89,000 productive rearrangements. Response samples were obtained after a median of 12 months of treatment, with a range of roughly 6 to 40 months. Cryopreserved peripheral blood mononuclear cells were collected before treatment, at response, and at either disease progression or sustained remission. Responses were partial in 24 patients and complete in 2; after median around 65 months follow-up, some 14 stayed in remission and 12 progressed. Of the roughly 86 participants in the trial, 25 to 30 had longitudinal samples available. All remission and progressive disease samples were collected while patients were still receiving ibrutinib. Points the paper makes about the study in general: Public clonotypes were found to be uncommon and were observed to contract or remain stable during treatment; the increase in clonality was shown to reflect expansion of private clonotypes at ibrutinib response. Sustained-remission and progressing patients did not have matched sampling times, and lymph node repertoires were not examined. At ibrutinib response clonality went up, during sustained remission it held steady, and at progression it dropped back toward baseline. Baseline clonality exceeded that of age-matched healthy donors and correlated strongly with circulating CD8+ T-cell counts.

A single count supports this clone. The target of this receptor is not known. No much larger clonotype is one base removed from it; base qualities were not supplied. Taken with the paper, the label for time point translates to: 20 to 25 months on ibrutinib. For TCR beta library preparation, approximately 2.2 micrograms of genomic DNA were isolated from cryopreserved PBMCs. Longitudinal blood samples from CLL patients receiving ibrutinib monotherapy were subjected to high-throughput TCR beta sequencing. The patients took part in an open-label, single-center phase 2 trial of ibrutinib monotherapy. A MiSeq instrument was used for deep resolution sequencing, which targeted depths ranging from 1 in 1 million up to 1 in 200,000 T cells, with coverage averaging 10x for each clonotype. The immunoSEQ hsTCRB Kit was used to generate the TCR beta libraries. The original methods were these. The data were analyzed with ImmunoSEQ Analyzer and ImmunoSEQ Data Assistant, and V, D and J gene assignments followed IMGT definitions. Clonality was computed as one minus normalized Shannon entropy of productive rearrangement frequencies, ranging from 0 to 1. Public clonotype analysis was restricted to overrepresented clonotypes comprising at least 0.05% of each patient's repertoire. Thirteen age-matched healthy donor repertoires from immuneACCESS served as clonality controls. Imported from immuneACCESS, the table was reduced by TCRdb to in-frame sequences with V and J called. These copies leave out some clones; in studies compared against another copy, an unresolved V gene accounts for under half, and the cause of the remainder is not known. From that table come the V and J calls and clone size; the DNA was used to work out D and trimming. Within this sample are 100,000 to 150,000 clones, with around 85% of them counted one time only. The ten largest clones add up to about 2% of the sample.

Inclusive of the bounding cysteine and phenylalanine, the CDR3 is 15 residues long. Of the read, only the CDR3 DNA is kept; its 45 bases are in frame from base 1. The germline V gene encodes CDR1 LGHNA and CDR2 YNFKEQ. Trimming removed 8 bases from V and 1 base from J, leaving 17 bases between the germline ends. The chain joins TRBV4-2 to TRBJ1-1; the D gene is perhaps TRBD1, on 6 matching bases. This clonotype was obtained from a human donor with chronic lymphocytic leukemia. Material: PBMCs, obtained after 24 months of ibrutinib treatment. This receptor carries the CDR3 CASPTGGAQNTEAFF. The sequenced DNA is TGTGCCAGCCCTACCGGGGGGGCACAGAACACTGAAGCTTTCTTT.